This record covers a single TCR beta chain. The entry originates in a study of blood T cell repertoires in COVID-19. Trimming cost V 1 base and J 0 bases, with 7 bases left between them. This CDR3 spans 14 amino acids. Germline V gives CDR1 SGHDT, CDR2 YYEEEE. Profiling relied on immunoSEQ multiplex PCR, and the TCRdb table lists in-frame clones only, not all of them. The sample lists about 80,000 clones; around 78% were seen once. The sample was peripheral blood. This TCR was sampled from a human donor in a cohort sampled during active COVID-19. The V gene is TRBV5-6, the J gene TRBJ1-1, with a tentative D call TRBD1 (5 bases). The CDR3 nucleotides are TGTGCCAGCAGCTTGATAGGGGTGAACACTGAAGCTTTCTTT. Encoded protein: CASSLIGVNTEAFF.